These T cell receptor beta chains were read from a single sample in a study of blood T cells in healthy people across ages. TCRdb processed the 5' RACE reads anew with MiXCR; each CDR3 protein has one entry. Of some 1 million distinct CDR3 sequences listed, around 43% are singletons. The sample comprised blood. These receptors were collected from a woman in her sixties or seventies in good health. Both conserved end residues are trimmed from each CDR3. Fields, in order: CDR3 protein, V gene, D gene. D genes are given only for firm matches.

ASSPGTGADTEAF TRBV3-1 TRBD1
ASIRDRDIVYSNQPQH TRBV28 TRBD1
ASSKSGGMETQY TRBV28 TRBD1
ASSQDAGGGYNEQF TRBV4-2 -
ACFRTSGSRDEQF TRBV30 TRBD2
ASSLGTLANEQY TRBV7-9 -
ASSLGGWREQETQF TRBV7-9 -
ASSEMVMTGDYESANEQF TRBV2 -
ASSIGEGLEQY TRBV11-2 -
ASSLVGRNTEAF TRBV11-2 -
ASSLRGGGTNYGYT TRBV4-2 -
ASSPGQGGGLNQPQH TRBV5-1 TRBD1
SVVTDEGYQETQY TRBV29-1 -
ASTVTRFYNEQF TRBV6-1 -
ASSRGTGDEKLF TRBV11-2 TRBD1
ASSLPASPSNQPQH TRBV12-3/TRBV12-4 -
ASSQAPVNYGYT TRBV3-1 -
ASSHTDTPGQY TRBV3-1 -
ASSSLGNEQF TRBV12-3/TRBV12-4 -
SARKGLAGFSYEQY TRBV20-1 TRBD2
ASSQEGREPYGYT TRBV4-1 -
ASSELGTGNQPQH TRBV6-1 TRBD1
ASSSAGTGDYEQY TRBV13 TRBD1
SARSPWAEGYT TRBV20-1 -
ASSEIWSPAYNEQF TRBV2 -
ASTRLSKSGANVLT TRBV27 -
ASSGRRGGRYNEQF TRBV21-1 -
ASRADRIGLSTEAF TRBV6-1 TRBD1
ASSTRASGYDNEQF TRBV5-1 TRBD2
ASSQDTGRRGLYGYT TRBV4-2 TRBD1
ASSVVDGDINEQF TRBV9 -
ASSFAVGDTQY TRBV11-2 -
SVIENEWY TRBV29-1 -
ASSDSGRAGNIQY TRBV2 TRBD2
ASSLFRDTEKLF TRBV7-9 -
ATRTSRSSYEQY TRBV6-5 TRBD2
ASSRGTSGSHEQY TRBV5-6 TRBD2
SAKTSTDTQY TRBV20-1 -
AISEVGASTSYNEQF TRBV10-3 -
SASPPRGQRETQY TRBV20-1 -
SVAPGQGGSGANVLT TRBV29-1 TRBD1
ASSPEEFTASYNSPLH TRBV11-2 -
ASSSWTSGDYNEQF TRBV7-8 TRBD2
SGEGQGVIGYT TRBV20-1 TRBD1
SVYIGPPSGELF TRBV29-1 -
SASLAQDNTEAF TRBV20-1 -
ASSQEGGSTNADTQY TRBV4-2 TRBD2
ASSQYADKTREQF TRBV4-1 -
SAPGASGLTSTDTQY TRBV20-1 TRBD2
ASSYLTGTSYEQY TRBV6-2/TRBV6-3 -
ASTLRSNWDGYT TRBV5-6 -
ATAQGWGNTIY TRBV10-3 -
ASAPGGTYGYT TRBV7-2 -
ASSLATGGSNQPQH TRBV7-9 TRBD1
HTVQGANIPEQF TRBV7-9 -
ASSYTTGGNGYT TRBV6-6 -
SAPRGLGEKLF TRBV20-1 -
ASSEQGRETQY TRBV28 -